These T cell receptor beta chains were read from a single sample in a study of cytomegalovirus exposure and HLA in healthy donors. The table came from immunoSEQ multiplex PCR; TCRdb's copy has only in-frame clones and leaves some out. The table has about 160,000 clones, roughly three quarters seen once; the top ten hold about 9.6%. The sample consisted of PBMCs. The receptors derive from a man younger than 30 in good health and CMV-seropositive. Each CDR3 is given with its conserved first and last residue. D genes are given only for firm matches. Clone size appears in some rows only: once, few, many, or a class for an expanded clone.

D gene	clone size	V gene	J gene	CDR3 DNA	CDR3 protein
.	.	TRBV30	TRBJ1-2	TGTGCCTGGAGTGTCCTGGGGCCAGGCTACACCTTC	CAWSVLGPGYTF
.	.	TRBV7-9	TRBJ2-1	TGTGCCAGCAGCGAGCCAAGAGGAAATGAGCAGTTCTTC	CASSEPRGNEQFF
TRBD2	.	TRBV9	TRBJ2-1	TGTGCCAGCAGCCTTAGCGGGAGTTGGGTCTATGAGCAGTTCTTC	CASSLSGSWVYEQFF
TRBD2	.	TRBV18	TRBJ2-5	TGTGCCAGCTCACCAAGGGGAGGGTCGTACCAAGAGACCCAGTACTTC	CASSPRGGSYQETQYF
TRBD1	.	TRBV29-1	TRBJ1-1	TGCAGCGTGAGACAGGGGGGGAACACTGAAGCTTTCTTT	CSVRQGGNTEAFF
.	.	TRBV9	TRBJ1-5	TGTGCCAGCAGCGTAAACGGTAATAGCAATCAGCCCCAGCATTTT	CASSVNGNSNQPQHF
TRBD2	.	TRBV9	TRBJ2-4	TGTGCCAGCAGCGTAGGGACATCGGGGGGCAAAAACATTCAGTACTTC	CASSVGTSGGKNIQYF
TRBD2	.	TRBV4-2	TRBJ2-2	TGTGCCAGCAGCCACGCCTTAGCGGGGGGGAACACCGGGGAGCTGTTTTTT	CASSHALAGGNTGELFF
.	.	TRBV7-9	TRBJ2-3	TGTGCCACCACAACGGGGGGCCTGTTCACAGATACGCAGTATTTT	CATTTGGLFTDTQYF
TRBD1	once	TRBV4-2	TRBJ2-1	TGTGCCAGCAGCCAACAGGACAGGGGCAGGGACAATGAGCAGTTCTTC	CASSQQDRGRDNEQFF
.	.	TRBV6-5	TRBJ1-2	TGTGCCAGCAGTGAATCGGGGGGTAACTATGGCTACACCTTC	CASSESGGNYGYTF
TRBD2	once	TRBV7-3	TRBJ2-1	TGTGCCAGCAGCTTAGGTATGGCGGGGGACTCCTACAATGAGCAGTTCTTC	CASSLGMAGDSYNEQFF
TRBD1	.	TRBV2	TRBJ2-7	TGTGCCAGCAGTGTAACACAGGGGCGCCAGCAGTACTTC	CASSVTQGRQQYF
TRBD2	.	TRBV5-1	TRBJ2-1	TGCGCCAGCAGCCCACCCGGGACTAGCGGGGTAAATGAGCAGTTCTTC	CASSPPGTSGVNEQFF
TRBD1	few	TRBV5-1	TRBJ2-7	TGCGCCAGCAGCTTACGGGACAGCGCAGAGCCCTACGAGCAGTACTTC	CASSLRDSAEPYEQYF
TRBD2	.	TRBV5-1	TRBJ2-3	TGCGCCAGCACCTCGAGGGACTATGGCGCAGATACGCAGTATTTT	CASTSRDYGADTQYF
TRBD1	.	TRBV6-6	TRBJ2-1	TGTGCCAGCAGTTACACCGGGACAGGGCCCACTGAGCAGTTCTTC	CASSYTGTGPTEQFF
TRBD1	.	TRBV9	TRBJ2-1	TGTGCCAGCAGCAACACAGGGGGCTCCTACAATGAGCAGTTCTTC	CASSNTGGSYNEQFF
.	.	TRBV25-1	TRBJ1-3	TGTGCCTGTTCAGGAAACACCATATATTTT	CACSGNTIYF
TRBD2	.	TRBV5-5	TRBJ2-7	TGTGCCAGCAGCTGGAGGACTAGCGGTAATACCGAGCAGTACTTC	CASSWRTSGNTEQYF
.	few	TRBV7-9	TRBJ1-2	TGTTCCAGCCGAGGTAACTATGGCTACACCTTC	CSSRGNYGYTF
.	few	TRBV7-2	TRBJ1-1	TGTGCCAGCAGCTTAGCTGGTGGGGTGGCGGGCAGGAGCACTGAAGCTTTCTTT	CASSLAGGVAGRSTEAFF
.	.	TRBV5-4	TRBJ2-7	TGTGCCAGCAGCTTGGCTAGCGTCCCGACCGAGCAGTACTTC	CASSLASVPTEQYF
TRBD2	.	TRBV19	TRBJ2-1	TGTGCCAGTAGAGGGACTAGCCGCTACAATGAGCAGTTCTTC	CASRGTSRYNEQFF
TRBD2	.	TRBV5-4	TRBJ2-2	TGTGCCAGCAGCCCATGGACTAGCGGTGACACCGGGGAGCTGTTTTTT	CASSPWTSGDTGELFF
TRBD2	.	TRBV4-2	TRBJ2-1	TGTGCCAGCAGCCAAGAATCCTCGGCGTCGGCTAGCGGGGGCAATGAGCAGTTCTTC	CASSQESSASASGGNEQFF